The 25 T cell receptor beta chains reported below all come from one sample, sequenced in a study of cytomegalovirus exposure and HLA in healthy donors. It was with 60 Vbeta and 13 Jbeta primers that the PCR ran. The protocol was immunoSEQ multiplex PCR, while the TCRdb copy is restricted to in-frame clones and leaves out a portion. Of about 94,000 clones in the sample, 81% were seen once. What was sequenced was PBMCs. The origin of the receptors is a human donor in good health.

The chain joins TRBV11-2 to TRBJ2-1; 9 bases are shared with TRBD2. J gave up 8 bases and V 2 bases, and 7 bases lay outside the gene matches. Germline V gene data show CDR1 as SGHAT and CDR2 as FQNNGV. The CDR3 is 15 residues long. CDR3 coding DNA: TGTGCCAGCAGCTTAACGCTAGCGGGGTATGATGAGCAGTTCTTC. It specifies CASSLTLAGYDEQFF. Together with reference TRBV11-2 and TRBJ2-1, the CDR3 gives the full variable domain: EAGVAQSPRYKIIEKRQSVAFWCNPISGHATLYWYQQILGQGPKLLIQFQNNGVVDDSQLPKDRFSAERLKGVDSTLKIQPAKLEDSAVYLCASSLTLAGYDEQFFGPGTRLTVL.

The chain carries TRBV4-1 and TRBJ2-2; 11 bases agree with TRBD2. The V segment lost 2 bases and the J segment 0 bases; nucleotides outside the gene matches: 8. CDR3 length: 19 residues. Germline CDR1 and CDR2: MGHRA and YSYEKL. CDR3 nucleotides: TGCGCCAGCAGCCAATCCGGGACTAGCGGTGCCGCGAACACCGGGGAGCTGTTTTTT. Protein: CASSQSGTSGAANTGELFF.

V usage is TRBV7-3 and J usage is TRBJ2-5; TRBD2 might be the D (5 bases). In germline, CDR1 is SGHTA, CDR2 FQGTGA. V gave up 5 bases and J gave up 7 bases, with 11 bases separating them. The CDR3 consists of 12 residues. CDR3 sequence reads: CASSDSRGTQYF. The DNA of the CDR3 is TGTGCCAGCAGCGACTCCCGGGGGACCCAGTACTTC.

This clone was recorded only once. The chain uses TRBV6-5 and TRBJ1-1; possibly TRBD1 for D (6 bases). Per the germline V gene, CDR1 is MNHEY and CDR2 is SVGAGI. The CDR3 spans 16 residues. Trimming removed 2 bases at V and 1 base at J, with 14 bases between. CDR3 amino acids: CASSYLSSRGNTEAFF. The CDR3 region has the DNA TGTGCCAGCAGTTACCTAAGTAGCAGGGGGAACACTGAAGCTTTCTTT.

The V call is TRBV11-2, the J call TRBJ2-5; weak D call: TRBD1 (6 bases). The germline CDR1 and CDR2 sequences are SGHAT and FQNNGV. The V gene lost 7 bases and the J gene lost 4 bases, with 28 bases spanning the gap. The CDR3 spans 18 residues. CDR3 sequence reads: CASTPRQGSNLWGETQYF. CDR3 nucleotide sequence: TGTGCCAGCACCCCTCGGCAGGGGTCGAATCTGTGGGGAGAGACCCAGTACTTC. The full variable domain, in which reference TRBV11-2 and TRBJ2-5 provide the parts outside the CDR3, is EAGVAQSPRYKIIEKRQSVAFWCNPISGHATLYWYQQILGQGPKLLIQFQNNGVVDDSQLPKDRFSAERLKGVDSTLKIQPAKLEDSAVYLCASTPRQGSNLWGETQYFGPGTRLLVL.

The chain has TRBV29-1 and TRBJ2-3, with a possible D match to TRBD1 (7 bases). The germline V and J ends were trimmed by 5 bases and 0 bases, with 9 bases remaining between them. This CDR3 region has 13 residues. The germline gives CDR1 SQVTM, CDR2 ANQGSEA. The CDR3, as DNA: TGCAGCGTTTCAGGGGGGAGCACAGATACGCAGTATTTT. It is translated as CSVSGGSTDTQYF.

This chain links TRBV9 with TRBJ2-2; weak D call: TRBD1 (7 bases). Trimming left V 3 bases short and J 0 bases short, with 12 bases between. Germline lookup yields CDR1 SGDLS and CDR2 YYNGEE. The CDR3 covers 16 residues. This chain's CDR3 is CASSARGDANTGELFF. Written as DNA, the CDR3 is TGTGCCAGCAGCGCCAGGGGGGACGCGAACACCGGGGAGCTGTTTTTT.

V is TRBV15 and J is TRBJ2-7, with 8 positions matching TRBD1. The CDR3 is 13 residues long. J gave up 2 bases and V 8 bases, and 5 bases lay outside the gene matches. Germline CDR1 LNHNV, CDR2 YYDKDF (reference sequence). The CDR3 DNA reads TGTGCCACCCGACGGACAGGGACCTACGAGCAGTACTTC. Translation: CATRRTGTYEQYF.

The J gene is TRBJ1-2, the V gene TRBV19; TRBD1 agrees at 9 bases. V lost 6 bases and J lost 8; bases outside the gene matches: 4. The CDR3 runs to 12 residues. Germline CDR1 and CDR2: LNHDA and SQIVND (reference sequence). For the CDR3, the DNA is TGTGCCAGTAGACAGGGGGCCCGAGGCTACACCTTC. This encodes CASRQGARGYTF.

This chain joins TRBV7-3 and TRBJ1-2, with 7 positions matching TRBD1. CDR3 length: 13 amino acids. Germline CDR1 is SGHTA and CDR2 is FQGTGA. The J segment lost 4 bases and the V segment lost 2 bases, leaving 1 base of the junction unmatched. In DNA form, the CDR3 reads TGTGCCAGCAGCTTACAGGGGGGCTATGGCTACACCTTC. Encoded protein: CASSLQGGYGYTF.

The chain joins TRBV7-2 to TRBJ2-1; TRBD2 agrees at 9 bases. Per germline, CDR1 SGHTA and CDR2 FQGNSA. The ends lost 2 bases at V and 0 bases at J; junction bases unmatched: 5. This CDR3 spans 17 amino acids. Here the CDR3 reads CASSLSSGGLSYNEQFF. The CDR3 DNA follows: TGTGCCAGCAGCTTAAGTAGCGGGGGACTCTCCTACAATGAGCAGTTCTTC.

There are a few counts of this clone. CDR3 sequence: CASSLLRQNEQYF. The CDR3 coding sequence is TGTGCCAGCAGTTTATTGCGGCAGAACGAGCAGTACTTC. The J gene is TRBJ2-7, the V gene TRBV28, with D unresolved. Germline values: CDR1 MDHEN, CDR2 SYDVKM. Deletions cut 1 base from V and 5 bases from J, with 9 bases between. This CDR3 is built from 13 residues.

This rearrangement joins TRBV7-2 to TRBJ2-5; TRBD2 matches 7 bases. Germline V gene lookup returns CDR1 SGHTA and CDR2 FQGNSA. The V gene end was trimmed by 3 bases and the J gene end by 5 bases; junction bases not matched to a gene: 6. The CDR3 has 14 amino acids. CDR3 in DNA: TGTGCCAGCAGCTTCAGGGACGGGGGGGAGACCCAGTACTTC. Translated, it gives CASSFRDGGETQYF.

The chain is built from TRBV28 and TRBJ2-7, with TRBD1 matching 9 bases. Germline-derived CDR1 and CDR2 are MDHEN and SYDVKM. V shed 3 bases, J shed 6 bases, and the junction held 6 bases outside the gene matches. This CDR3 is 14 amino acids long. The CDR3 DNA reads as TGTGCCAGCAGTTTTTCCGGGACAGGGATCGAGCAGTACTTC. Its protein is CASSFSGTGIEQYF.

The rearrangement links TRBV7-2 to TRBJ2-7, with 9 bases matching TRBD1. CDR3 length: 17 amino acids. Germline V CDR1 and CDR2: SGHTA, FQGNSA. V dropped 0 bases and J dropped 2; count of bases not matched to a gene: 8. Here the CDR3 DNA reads TGTGCCAGCAGCTTAGCGAGGGACAGGGCCGATACCTACGAGCAGTACTTC. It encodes CASSLARDRADTYEQYF.

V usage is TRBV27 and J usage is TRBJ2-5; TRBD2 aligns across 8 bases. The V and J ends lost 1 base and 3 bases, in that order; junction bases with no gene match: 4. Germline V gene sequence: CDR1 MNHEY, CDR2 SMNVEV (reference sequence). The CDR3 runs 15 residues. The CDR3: CASSLWGAGEETQYF. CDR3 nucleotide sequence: TGTGCCAGCAGTTTATGGGGAGCGGGGGAAGAGACCCAGTACTTC.

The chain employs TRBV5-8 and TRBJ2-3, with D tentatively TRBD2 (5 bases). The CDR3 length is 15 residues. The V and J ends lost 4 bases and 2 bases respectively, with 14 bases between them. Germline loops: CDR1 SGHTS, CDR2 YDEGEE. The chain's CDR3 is CASSPGVVFTDTQYF. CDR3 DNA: TGTGCCAGCAGCCCCGGGGTGGTTTTCACAGATACGCAGTATTTT.

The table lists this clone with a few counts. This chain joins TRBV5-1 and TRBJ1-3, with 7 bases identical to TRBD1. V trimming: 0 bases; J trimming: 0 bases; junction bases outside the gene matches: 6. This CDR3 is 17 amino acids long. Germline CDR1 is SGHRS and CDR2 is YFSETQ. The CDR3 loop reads CASSLGGTAISGNTIYF. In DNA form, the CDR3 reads TGCGCCAGCAGCTTGGGTGGGACAGCGATCTCTGGAAACACCATATATTTT.

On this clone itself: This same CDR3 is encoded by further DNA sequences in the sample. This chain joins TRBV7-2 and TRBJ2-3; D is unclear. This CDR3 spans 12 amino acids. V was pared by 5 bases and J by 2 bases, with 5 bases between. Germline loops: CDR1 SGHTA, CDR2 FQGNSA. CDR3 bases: TGTGCCAGCAGCCCTTCCACAGATACGCAGTATTTT. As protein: CASSPSTDTQYF.

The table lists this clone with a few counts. CDR3 in amino acids: CASSVQGGEKLFF. CDR3 coding DNA: TGTGCCAGCAGCGTACAGGGGGGCGAAAAACTGTTTTTT. This rearrangement joins TRBV9 to TRBJ1-4, with TRBD1 matching over 7 bases. Trimming at V came to 1 base and at J to 8 bases, leaving 2 bases not matched to a gene. In germline, CDR1 is SGDLS, CDR2 YYNGEE. The CDR3 extends over 13 amino acids.

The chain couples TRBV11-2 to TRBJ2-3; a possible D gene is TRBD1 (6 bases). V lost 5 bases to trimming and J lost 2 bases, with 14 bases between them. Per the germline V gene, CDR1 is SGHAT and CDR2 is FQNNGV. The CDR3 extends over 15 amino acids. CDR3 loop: CASSPQGSYTDTQYF. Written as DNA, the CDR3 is TGTGCCAGCAGCCCTCAGGGGTCATACACAGATACGCAGTATTTT.

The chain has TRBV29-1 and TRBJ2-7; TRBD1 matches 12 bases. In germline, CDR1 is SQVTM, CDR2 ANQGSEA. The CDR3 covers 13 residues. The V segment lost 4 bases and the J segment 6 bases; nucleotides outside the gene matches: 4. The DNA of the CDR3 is TGCAGCGTTGTAGGGACAGGGGGCGGCGAGCAGTACTTC. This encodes CSVVGTGGGEQYF.

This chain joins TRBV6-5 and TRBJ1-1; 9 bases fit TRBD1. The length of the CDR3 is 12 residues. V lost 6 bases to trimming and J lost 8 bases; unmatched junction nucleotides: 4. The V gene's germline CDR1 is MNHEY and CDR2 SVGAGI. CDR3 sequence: CASSRGTGEAFF. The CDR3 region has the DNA TGTGCCAGCAGCCGGGGGACAGGGGAAGCTTTCTTT.

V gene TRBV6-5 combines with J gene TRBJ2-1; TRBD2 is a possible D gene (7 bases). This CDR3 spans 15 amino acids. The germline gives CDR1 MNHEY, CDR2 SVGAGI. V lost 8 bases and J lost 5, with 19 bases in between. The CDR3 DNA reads TGTGCCAGCCGGCGCCCGGGGGGCTTTAACAATGAGCAGTTCTTC. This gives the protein CASRRPGGFNNEQFF.

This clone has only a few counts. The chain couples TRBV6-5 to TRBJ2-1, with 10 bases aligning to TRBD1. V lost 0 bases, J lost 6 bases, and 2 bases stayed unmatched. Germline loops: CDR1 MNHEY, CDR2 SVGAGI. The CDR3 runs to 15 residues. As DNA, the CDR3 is TGTGCCAGCAGTTACTCCGGGACAGGGGCCAATGAGCAGTTCTTC. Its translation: CASSYSGTGANEQFF.